A single sample gave rise to the 2 T cell receptor beta chains below, sequenced in a study of T cell clonality in common variable immunodeficiency. No antigens are known for them. Here immunoSEQ multiplex PCR was the method, and the copy in TCRdb shows in-frame clones only, minus some. The sample shows about 16,000 clones, none of them appearing just once. Overall study results and limits: Fewer deletions and N-nucleotide insertions were reportedly seen in common variable immunodeficiency TCR beta sequences.

Sequenced: peripheral blood mononuclear cells. Receptors were obtained from a human donor with common variable immunodeficiency.

This clone was recorded many times. The CDR3 extends 3 residues past the end of the read, so its final part is completed from the germline J gene. The gene calls are TRBV20-1 and TRBJ2-6, with D perhaps TRBD1 (7 bases). The CDR3 runs 15 residues. Per the germline V gene, CDR1 is DFQATT and CDR2 is SNEGSKA (reference sequence). Trimming cost V 6 bases and J 1 base, with 13 bases left between them. The CDR3 DNA, read in part, is TGCAGTGCGGCGGAGGGGGCATCTGGGGCCAACGTC. Its protein product is CSAAEGASGANV. From start to end, the CDR3 is CSAAEGASGANVLTF.

This clone was observed a few times. The CDR3 reads CASSLGSTDGYEQYF. CDR3 DNA (partial): TGTGCCAGCAGCTTAGGTTCGACAGATGGCTACGAG. This chain connects TRBV7-9 to TRBJ2-7; TRBD1 might be the D (5 bases). The CDR3 end falls 3 residues outside the read, so it is completed with the germline J gene. Trimming took 1 base from V and 3 from J, leaving 13 bases between them. This CDR3 region has 15 residues. Germline V gene lookup returns CDR1 SEHNR and CDR2 FQNEAQ (reference sequence).